These 9 T cell receptor beta chains were all obtained from the same sample, sequenced in a study of blood T cell repertoires in COVID-19. Data came from immunoSEQ multiplex PCR; TCRdb stores just in-frame clones and leaves some out. The sample records roughly 90,000 clones, 75% to 90% being singletons. Material: peripheral blood. These receptors all stem from a woman aged 65 to 85 with acute or convalescent COVID-19.

J is TRBJ1-2 and V is TRBV19; TRBD1 matches at 9 bases. The CDR3 totals 15 residues. V lost 4 bases to trimming and J lost 5 bases; unmatched junction nucleotides: 8. The V gene's germline CDR1 is LNHDA and CDR2 SQIVND (reference sequence). CDR3 in amino acids: CASSRTGDSIYGYTF. Written as DNA, the CDR3 is TGTGCCAGTAGTAGGACAGGGGACAGTATTTATGGCTACACCTTC.

The chain has TRBV4-2 and TRBJ1-2, with a possible D match to TRBD1 (6 bases). The CDR3 contains 13 residues. Per germline, CDR1 LGHNA and CDR2 YNFKEQ. Trimming stripped 4 bases from V and 4 bases from J, with 10 bases between. For the CDR3, the DNA is TGTGCCAGCAGCCCCAGGGGTTCCTATGGCTACACCTTC. Protein product: CASSPRGSYGYTF.

The chain has TRBV2 and TRBJ2-2, with 8 bases matching TRBD1. The V gene end was trimmed by 10 bases and the J gene end by 4 bases; junction bases not matched to a gene: 8. The CDR3 totals 14 residues. Germline assignment: CDR1 SNHLY and CDR2 FYNNEI. CDR3 DNA sequence: TGTGCCACCATACAGGGGGGAAGCACCGGGGAGCTGTTTTTT. It yields the protein CATIQGGSTGELFF.

The chain joins TRBV28 to TRBJ2-1; D unresolved. Germline-derived CDR1 and CDR2 are MDHEN and SYDVKM. This CDR3 contains 14 residues. The V end was cut by 2 bases, the J end by 4 bases, with 9 bases between. CDR3 loop: CASSLEQFYNEQFF. Written as DNA, the CDR3 is TGTGCCAGCAGTTTAGAACAGTTTTACAATGAGCAGTTCTTC.

This chain links TRBV11-1 with TRBJ1-2; possibly TRBD1 for D (5 bases). Germline V gene data show CDR1 as SGHAT and CDR2 as FQDESV (reference sequence). V was trimmed by 5 bases and J by 2 bases, leaving 15 bases between them. The CDR3 spans 15 residues. The CDR3 nucleotides are TGTGCCAGCAGCCCTTCCGGGGGGAAGAACTATGGCTACACCTTC. It specifies CASSPSGGKNYGYTF.

This clone is classed as medium-sized. This chain joins TRBV12-3 or TRBV12-4 and TRBJ2-7; possible D gene TRBD1, 7 bases. The CDR3 consists of 13 residues. V lost 8 bases to trimming and J lost 5 bases, with 16 bases between them. CDR3: CASLEGAGHEQYF. As DNA, the CDR3 is TGTGCCAGCCTGGAGGGGGCTGGCCACGAGCAGTACTTC.

The rearrangement uses TRBV5-1 and TRBJ2-7; 12 bases are shared with TRBD2. Losses at the gene ends were 4 bases for V and 4 bases for J; bases not matched to a gene: 6. This CDR3 comprises 15 residues. The germline V gene encodes CDR1 SGHRS and CDR2 YFSETQ. CDR3 sequence: CASSHLAGGPYEQYF. The DNA of the CDR3 is TGCGCCAGCAGCCATCTAGCGGGAGGGCCATACGAGCAGTACTTC.

This chain joins TRBV10-3 and TRBJ1-6; 10 bases are shared with TRBD1. The CDR3 is 14 residues long. Germline V lookup: CDR1 ENHRY, CDR2 SYGVKD. V lost 6 bases, J lost 5 bases, and 1 base stayed unmatched. The CDR3 region is CAIRGTGDNSPLHF. In DNA, the CDR3 is TGTGCCATCAGGGGGACAGGGGATAATTCACCCCTCCACTTT.

The chain employs TRBV3-1 (or the pseudogene TRBV3-2) and TRBJ2-3, with D maybe TRBD1 (6 bases). Per germline, CDR1 LGHDT and CDR2 YNNKEL (reference sequence). This CDR3 region has 15 residues. Trimming left V 3 bases short and J 2 bases short, with 12 bases between. CDR3 bases: TGTGCCAGCAGCCACCCGGACAGAGTCACAGATACGCAGTATTTT. This gives the protein CASSHPDRVTDTQYF.